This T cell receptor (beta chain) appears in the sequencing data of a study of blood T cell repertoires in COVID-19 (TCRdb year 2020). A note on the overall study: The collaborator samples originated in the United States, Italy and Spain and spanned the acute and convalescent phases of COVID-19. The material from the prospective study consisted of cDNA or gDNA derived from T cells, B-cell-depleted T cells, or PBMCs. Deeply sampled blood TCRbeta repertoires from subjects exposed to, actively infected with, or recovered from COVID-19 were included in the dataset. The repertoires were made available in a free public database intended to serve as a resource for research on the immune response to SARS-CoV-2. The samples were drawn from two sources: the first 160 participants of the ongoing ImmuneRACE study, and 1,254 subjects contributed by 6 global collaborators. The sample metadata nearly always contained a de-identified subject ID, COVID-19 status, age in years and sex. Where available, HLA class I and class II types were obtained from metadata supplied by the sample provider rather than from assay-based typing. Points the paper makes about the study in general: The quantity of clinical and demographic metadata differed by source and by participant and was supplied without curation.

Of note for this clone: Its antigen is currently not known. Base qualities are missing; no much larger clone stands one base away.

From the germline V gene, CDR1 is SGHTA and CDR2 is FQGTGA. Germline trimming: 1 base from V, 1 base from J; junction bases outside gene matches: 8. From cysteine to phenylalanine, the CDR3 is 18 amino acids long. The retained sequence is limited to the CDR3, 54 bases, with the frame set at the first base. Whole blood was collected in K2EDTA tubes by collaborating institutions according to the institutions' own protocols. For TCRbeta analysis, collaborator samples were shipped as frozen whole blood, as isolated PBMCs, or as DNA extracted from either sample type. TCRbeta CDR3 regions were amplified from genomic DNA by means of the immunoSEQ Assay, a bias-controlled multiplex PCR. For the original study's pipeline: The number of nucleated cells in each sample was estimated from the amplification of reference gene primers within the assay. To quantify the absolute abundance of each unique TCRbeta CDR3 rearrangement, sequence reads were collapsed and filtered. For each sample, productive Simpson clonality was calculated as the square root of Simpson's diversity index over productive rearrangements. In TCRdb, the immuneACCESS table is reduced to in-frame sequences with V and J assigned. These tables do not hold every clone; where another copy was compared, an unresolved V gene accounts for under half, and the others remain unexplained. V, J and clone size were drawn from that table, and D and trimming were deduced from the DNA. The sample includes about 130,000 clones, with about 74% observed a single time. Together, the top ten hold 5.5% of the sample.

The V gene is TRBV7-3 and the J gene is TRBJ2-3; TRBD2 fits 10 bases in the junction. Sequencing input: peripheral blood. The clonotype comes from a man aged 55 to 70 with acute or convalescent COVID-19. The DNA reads TGTGCCAGCAGCTTAATCGGCGAGAGCGGGAGGGGCACAGATACGCAGTATTTT. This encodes CASSLIGESGRGTDTQYF.